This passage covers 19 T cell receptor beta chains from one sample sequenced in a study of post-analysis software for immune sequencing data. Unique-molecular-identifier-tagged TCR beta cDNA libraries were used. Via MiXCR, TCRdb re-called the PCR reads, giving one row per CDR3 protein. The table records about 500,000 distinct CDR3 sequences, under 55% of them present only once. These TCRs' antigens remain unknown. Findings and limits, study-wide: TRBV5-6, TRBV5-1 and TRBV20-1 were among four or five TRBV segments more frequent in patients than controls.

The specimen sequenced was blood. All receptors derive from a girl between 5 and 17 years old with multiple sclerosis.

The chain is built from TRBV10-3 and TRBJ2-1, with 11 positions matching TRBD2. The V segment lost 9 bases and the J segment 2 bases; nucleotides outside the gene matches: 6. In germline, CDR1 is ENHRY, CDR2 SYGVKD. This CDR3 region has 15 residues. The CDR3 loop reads CAMGMGLAAYNEQFF. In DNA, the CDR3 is TGTGCCATGGGCATGGGACTAGCGGCCTACAATGAGCAGTTCTTC.

CDR3 amino acids: CASSWGDRENSPLHF. The DNA for the CDR3 is TGTGCCAGCAGCTGGGGCGACAGGGAAAATTCACCCCTCCACTTT. The J gene is TRBJ1-6, the V gene TRBV5-5, with 7 nucleotides matching TRBD1. The CDR3 sequence is 15 residues long. The trim removed 3 bases at V and 7 bases at J, leaving 7 bases unmatched. CDR1 SGHKS and CDR2 YYEKEE come from the germline V gene (reference sequence).

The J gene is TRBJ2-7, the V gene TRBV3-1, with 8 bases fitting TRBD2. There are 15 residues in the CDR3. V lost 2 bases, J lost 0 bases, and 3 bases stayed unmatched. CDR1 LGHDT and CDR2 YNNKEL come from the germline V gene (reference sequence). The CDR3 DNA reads TGTGCCAGCAGCCAAAGCGGGAGCGGCTCCTACGAGCAGTACTTC. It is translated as CASSQSGSGSYEQYF.

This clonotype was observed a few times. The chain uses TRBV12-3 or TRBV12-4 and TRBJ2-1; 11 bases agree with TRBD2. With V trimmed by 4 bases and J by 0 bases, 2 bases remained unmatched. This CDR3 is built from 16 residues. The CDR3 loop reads CASSSTSGSSYNEQFF. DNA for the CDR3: TGTGCCAGCAGTTCCACTAGCGGGAGCTCCTACAATGAGCAGTTCTTC.

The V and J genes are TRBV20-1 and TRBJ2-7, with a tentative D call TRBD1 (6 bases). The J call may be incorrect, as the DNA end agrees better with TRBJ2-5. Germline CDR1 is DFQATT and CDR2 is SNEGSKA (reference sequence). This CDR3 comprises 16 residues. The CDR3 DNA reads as TGCAGTGCTAGAGAGGGGGCAGGGAATTGGAGAGAGACCCAGTACTTC. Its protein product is CSAREGAGNWRETQYF.

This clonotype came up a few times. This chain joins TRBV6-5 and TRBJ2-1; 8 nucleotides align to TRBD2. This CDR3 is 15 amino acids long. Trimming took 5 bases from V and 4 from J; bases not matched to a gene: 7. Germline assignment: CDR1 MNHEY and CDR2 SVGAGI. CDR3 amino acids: CASSDSGTAYNEQFF. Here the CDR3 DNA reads TGTGCCAGCAGTGATAGCGGGACTGCGTACAATGAGCAGTTCTTC.

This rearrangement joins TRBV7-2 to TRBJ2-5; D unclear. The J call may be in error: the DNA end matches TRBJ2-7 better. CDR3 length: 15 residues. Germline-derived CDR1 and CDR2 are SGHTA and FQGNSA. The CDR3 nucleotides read TGTGCCAGCAGCTTAGCCTGGCTGGGAAACTACGAGCAGTACTTC. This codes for CASSLAWLGNYEQYF.

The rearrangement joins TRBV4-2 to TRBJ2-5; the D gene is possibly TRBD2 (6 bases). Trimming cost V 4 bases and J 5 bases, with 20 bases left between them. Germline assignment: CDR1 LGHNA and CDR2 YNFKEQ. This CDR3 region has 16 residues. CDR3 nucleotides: TGTGCCAGCAGCCGAGGTTACTCGGGGGTCGGGGAGACCCAGTACTTC. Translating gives CASSRGYSGVGETQYF.

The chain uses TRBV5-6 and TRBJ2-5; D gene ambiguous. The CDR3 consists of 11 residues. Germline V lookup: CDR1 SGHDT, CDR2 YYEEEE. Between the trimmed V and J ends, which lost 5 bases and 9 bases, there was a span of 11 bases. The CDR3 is CASSDFKAQYF. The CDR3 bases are TGTGCCAGCAGTGACTTTAAGGCCCAGTACTTC.

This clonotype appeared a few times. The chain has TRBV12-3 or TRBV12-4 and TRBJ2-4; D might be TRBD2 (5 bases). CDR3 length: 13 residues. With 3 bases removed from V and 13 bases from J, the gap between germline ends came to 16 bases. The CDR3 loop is CASSFGGSWEQYF. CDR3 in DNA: TGTGCCAGCAGTTTTGGCGGCTCTTGGGAGCAGTACTTC.

DNA of the CDR3: TGTGCCATCCGCGGGACTAGCGCGGGCGGGCAGTACTTC. Translating gives CAIRGTSAGGQYF. The chain recombines TRBV10-3 with TRBJ2-7; 10 bases are a match to TRBD2. V trimming: 8 bases; J trimming: 9 bases; junction bases outside the gene matches: 10. From germline, CDR1 is ENHRY and CDR2 SYGVKD. The CDR3 spans 13 residues.

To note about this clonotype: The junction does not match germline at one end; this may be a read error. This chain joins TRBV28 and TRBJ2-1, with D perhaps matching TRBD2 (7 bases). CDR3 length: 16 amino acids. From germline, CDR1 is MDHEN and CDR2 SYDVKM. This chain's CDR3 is CAGSLWGGGGANEQFF. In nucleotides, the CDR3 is TGTGCCGGCAGTTTATGGGGCGGAGGGGGGGCCAATGAGCAGTTCTTC.

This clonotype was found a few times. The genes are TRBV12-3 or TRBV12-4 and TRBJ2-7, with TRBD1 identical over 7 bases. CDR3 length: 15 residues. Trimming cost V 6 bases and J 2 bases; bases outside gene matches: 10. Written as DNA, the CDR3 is TGTGCCAGCAGAGGCGACAGGGACCCGACCTACGAGCAGTACTTC. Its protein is CASRGDRDPTYEQYF.

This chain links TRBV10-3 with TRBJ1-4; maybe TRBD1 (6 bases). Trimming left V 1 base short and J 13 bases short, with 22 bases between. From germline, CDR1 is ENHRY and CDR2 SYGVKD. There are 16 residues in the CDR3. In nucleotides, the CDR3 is TGTGCCATCAGTGAGTTGGCCCCCGGGGACACTTACATACTGTTTTTT. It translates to CAISELAPGDTYILFF.

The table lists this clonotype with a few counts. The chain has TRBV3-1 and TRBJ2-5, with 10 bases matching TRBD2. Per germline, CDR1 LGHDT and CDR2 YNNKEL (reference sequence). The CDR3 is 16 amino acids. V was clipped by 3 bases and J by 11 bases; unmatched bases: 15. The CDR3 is CASSHRGQTLAGAQYF. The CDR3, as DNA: TGTGCCAGCAGCCACAGGGGACAGACCCTAGCGGGAGCACAGTACTTC.

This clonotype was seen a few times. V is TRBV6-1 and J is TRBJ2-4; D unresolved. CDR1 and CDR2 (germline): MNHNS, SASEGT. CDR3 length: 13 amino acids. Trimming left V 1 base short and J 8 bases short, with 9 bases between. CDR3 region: CASSEGVGDIQYF. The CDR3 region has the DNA TGTGCCAGCAGTGAAGGGGTGGGCGACATTCAGTACTTC.

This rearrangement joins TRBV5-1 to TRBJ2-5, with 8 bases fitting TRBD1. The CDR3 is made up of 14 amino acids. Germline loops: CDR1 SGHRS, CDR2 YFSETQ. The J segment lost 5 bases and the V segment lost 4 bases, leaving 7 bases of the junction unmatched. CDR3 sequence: CASSPLTGDETQYF. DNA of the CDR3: TGCGCCAGCAGCCCCCTGACAGGGGACGAGACCCAGTACTTC.

The CDR3 loop reads CASSLTSSSGANVLTF. The CDR3, as DNA: TGTGCCAGCAGCTTAACGTCCAGCTCTGGGGCCAACGTCCTGACTTTC. The rearrangement links TRBV7-3 to TRBJ2-6; D is unresolved. Germline values: CDR1 SGHTA, CDR2 FQGTGA. The CDR3 length is 16 residues. Trimming removed 0 bases from V and 0 bases from J, with 6 bases in between. The full variable domain, completed using reference TRBV7-3 and TRBJ2-6, is GAGVSQTPSNKVTEKGKYVELRCDPISGHTALYWYRQSLGQGPEFLIYFQGTGAADDSGLPNDRFFAVRPEGSVSTLKIQRTERGDSAVYLCASSLTSSSGANVLTFGAGSRLTVL.

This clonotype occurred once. The CDR3 spells CASSIPGTSGTEQYF. DNA of the CDR3: TGTGCCAGCAGCATACCCGGGACTAGCGGGACCGAGCAGTACTTC. This chain joins TRBV7-9 and TRBJ2-7, with 13 nucleotides matching TRBD2. The CDR3 has 15 amino acids. Germline CDR1 and CDR2: SEHNR and FQNEAQ (reference sequence). Losses at the gene ends were 5 bases for V and 6 bases for J; bases not matched to a gene: 7. Combining the CDR3 with reference TRBV7-9 and TRBJ2-7 gives the whole variable domain DTGVSQNPRHKITKRGQNVTFRCDPISEHNRLYWYRQTLGQGPEFLTYFQNEAQLEKSRLLSDRFSAERPKGSFSTLEIQRTEQGDSAMYLCASSIPGTSGTEQYFGPGTRLTVT.